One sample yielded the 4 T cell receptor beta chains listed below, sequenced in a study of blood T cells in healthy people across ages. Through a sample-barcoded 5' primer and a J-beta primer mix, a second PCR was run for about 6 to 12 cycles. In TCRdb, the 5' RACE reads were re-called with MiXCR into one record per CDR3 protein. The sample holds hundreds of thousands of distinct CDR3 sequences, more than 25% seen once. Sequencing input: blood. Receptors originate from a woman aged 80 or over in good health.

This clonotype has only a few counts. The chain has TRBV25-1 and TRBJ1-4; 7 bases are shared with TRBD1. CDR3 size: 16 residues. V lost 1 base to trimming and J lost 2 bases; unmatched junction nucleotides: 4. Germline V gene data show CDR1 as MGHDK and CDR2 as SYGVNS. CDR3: CASSELRGLTNEKLFF. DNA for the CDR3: TGTGCCAGCAGTGAATTAAGGGGGCTTACTAATGAAAAACTGTTTTTT.

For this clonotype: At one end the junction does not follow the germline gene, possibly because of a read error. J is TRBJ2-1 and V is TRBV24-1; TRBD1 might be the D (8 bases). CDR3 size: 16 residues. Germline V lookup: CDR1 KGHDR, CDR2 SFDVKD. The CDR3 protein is CVTSDPTGGASNEQFF. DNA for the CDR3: TGTGTCACCAGTGACCCTACAGGGGGGGCGAGCAATGAGCAGTTCTTC.

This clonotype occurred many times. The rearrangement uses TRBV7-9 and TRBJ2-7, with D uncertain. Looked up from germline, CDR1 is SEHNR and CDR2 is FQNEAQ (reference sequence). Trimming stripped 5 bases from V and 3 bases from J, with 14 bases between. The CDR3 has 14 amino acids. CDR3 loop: CASSPLQPLYEQYF. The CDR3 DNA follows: TGTGCCAGCAGCCCTCTCCAACCTCTCTACGAGCAGTACTTC.

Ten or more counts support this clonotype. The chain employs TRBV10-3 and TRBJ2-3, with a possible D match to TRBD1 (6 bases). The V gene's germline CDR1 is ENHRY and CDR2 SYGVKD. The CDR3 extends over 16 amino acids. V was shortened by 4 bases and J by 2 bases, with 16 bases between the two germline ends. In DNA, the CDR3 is TGTGCCATCAGTGGAGGGGGTCGAGGCGCCACAGATACGCAGTATTTT. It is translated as CAISGGGRGATDTQYF.